The 32 T cell receptor beta chains below all came from one sample that was sequenced in a study of T cells in Graves' hyperthyroidism and ophthalmopathy. Amplification yielded TCR beta CDR3 regions, with RNA transcripts as the source. A set of HTBI primers served as the primers for a first-round RT-PCR of the TCR CDR3. MiXCR, run by TCRdb on the multiplex PCR reads, gives a single entry per CDR3 protein. The data show 490,000 or so distinct CDR3 sequences, over 35% seen once. The sample comprised peripheral blood or thyroid tissue (not recorded which). The receptors were gathered from an adult woman with Graves' disease, either hyperthyroidism or ophthalmopathy (not recorded which).

This clonotype turned up a few times. V gene TRBV7-9 combines with J gene TRBJ2-7; 10 bases agree with TRBD2. The CDR3 contains 15 residues. The germline V gene encodes CDR1 SEHNR and CDR2 FQNEAQ (reference sequence). The junction had 8 bases not matched to a gene; V was cut back by 5 bases and J by 4 bases. The CDR3 loop reads CASSIRLAGSYEQYF. The CDR3 bases are TGTGCCAGCAGCATTCGACTAGCGGGTTCTTACGAGCAGTACTTC.

The V gene is TRBV29-1, the J gene TRBJ2-5; 7 positions match TRBD1. This CDR3 comprises 15 residues. Germline V gives CDR1 SQVTM, CDR2 ANQGSEA. V dropped 2 bases and J dropped 4; count of bases not matched to a gene: 10. In DNA, the CDR3 is TGCAGCGTTGAATATGCTTCGGGACAGCGAGAGACCCAGTACTTC. It is translated as CSVEYASGQRETQYF.

V and J are TRBV7-7 and TRBJ2-5; 9 nucleotides align to TRBD2. The CDR3 is 12 residues long. Germline V lookup: CDR1 SSHAT, CDR2 FNYEAQ (reference sequence). The CDR3 coding sequence is TGTGCTAGCCGGACTAGCGTCCAGACCCAGTACTTC. It yields the protein CASRTSVQTQYF.

This clonotype was seen a few times. The V and J genes are TRBV15 and TRBJ1-4, with 9 bases aligning to TRBD1. Germline lookup yields CDR1 LNHNV and CDR2 YYDKDF (reference sequence). V was pared by 3 bases and J by 6 bases, with 5 bases of the junction left unmatched. CDR3 length equals 15 residues. CDR3 residues: CATSRWDREDEKLFF. The CDR3 DNA sequence: TGTGCCACCAGCAGGTGGGACAGGGAAGATGAAAAACTGTTTTTT.

This chain uses TRBV2 with TRBJ1-6; a possible D gene is TRBD1 (6 bases). This CDR3 comprises 14 residues. The germline CDR1 and CDR2 sequences are SNHLY and FYNNEI. The CDR3 sequence is CATAGPGGNSPLHF. The CDR3 DNA sequence: TGTGCAACAGCGGGCCCTGGGGGCAATTCACCCCTCCACTTT.

This chain connects TRBV20-1 to TRBJ2-2; 8 bases are a match to TRBD1. CDR1 is DFQATT, CDR2 SNEGSKA, per germline (reference sequence). Germline trimming cut 3 bases from V and 3 bases from J; bases unmatched to any gene: 6. The CDR3 contains 15 residues. The CDR3 coding sequence is TGCAGTGCTAGGGCCGGGACAGGAGACACCGGGGAGCTGTTTTTT. Its translation is CSARAGTGDTGELFF.

This clonotype showed up just a few times. A much larger clone differs from this one at a single base, so this may be a read error. The rearrangement links TRBV7-2 to TRBJ2-7; possibly TRBD2 for D (6 bases). Germline CDR1 reads SGHTA; CDR2 reads FQGNSA. The CDR3 sequence is 13 residues long. This CDR3 reads CASSRDSTYEQCF. Written as DNA, the CDR3 is TGTGCCAGCTCTCGGGACTCTACCTACGAGCAGTGCTTC.

The V gene is TRBV20-1, the J gene TRBJ2-6; TRBD1 or TRBD2 may be the D gene (5 bases each). Germline V gene data show CDR1 as DFQATT and CDR2 as SNEGSKA (reference sequence). The CDR3 sequence is 14 residues long. V was clipped by 6 bases and J by 3 bases, with 12 bases between them. The CDR3 sequence: CSARDGVGANVLTF. CDR3 bases: TGCAGTGCGAGGGACGGGGTTGGGGCCAACGTCCTGACTTTC.

The rearrangement links TRBV20-1 to TRBJ2-7; D is ambiguous. The V and J ends lost 2 bases and 2 bases respectively, with 7 bases between them. Germline CDR1 and CDR2: DFQATT and SNEGSKA (reference sequence). This CDR3 region has 12 residues. The CDR3 nucleotides are TGCAGTGCTAGACCTGTTGCCTACGAGCAGTACTTC. Translating gives CSARPVAYEQYF.

The rearrangement links TRBV7-9 to TRBJ2-7, with 8 bases that match TRBD2. In germline, CDR1 is SEHNR, CDR2 FQNEAQ (reference sequence). V was pared by 6 bases and J by 3 bases, with 4 bases of the junction left unmatched. This CDR3 is built from 13 residues. The CDR3 sequence: CASSRLAFYEQYF. In nucleotides, the CDR3 is TGTGCCAGCAGTCGACTAGCGTTCTACGAGCAGTACTTC.

V is TRBV29-1 and J is TRBJ2-5; a possible D gene is TRBD2 (5 bases). The germline V gene encodes CDR1 SQVTM and CDR2 ANQGSEA. This CDR3 contains 13 residues. V shed 1 base and J shed 6 bases, with 12 bases lying between them. The CDR3 loop is CSVEGGEPKTQYF. CDR3 nucleotide sequence: TGCAGCGTTGAAGGGGGAGAGCCGAAGACCCAGTACTTC.

CDR3 amino acids: CATGVDYNEQFF. The DNA of the CDR3 is TGTGCCACAGGGGTCGACTACAATGAGCAGTTCTTC. This rearrangement joins TRBV10-3 to TRBJ2-1; possible D gene TRBD1, 6 bases. The CDR3 has 12 residues. Germline assignment: CDR1 ENHRY and CDR2 SYGVKD. The ends were cut back, 10 bases at V and 3 bases at J, with 10 bases in the middle.

This clonotype was seen only a few times. CDR3 protein: CASSLGRAIGPGELFF. For the CDR3, the DNA is TGTGCCAGCAGCTTAGGGCGCGCCATAGGTCCCGGGGAGCTGTTTTTT. The rearrangement uses TRBV7-8 and TRBJ2-2, with D hard to call. The germline gives CDR1 SGHVS, CDR2 FQNEAQ. Between the trimmed V and J ends, which lost 1 base and 6 bases, there was a span of 15 bases. This CDR3 region has 16 residues.

The gene calls are TRBV11-2 and TRBJ2-7; tentative D call: TRBD2 (7 bases). This CDR3 comprises 15 residues. Germline-derived CDR1 and CDR2 are SGHAT and FQNNGV. The ends were cut back, 1 base at V and 2 bases at J, with 12 bases in the middle. CDR3 sequence (DNA): TGTGCCAGCAGCTTAGGGGGAGGGGGAACCTACGAGCAGTACTTC. This encodes CASSLGGGGTYEQYF.

This chain joins TRBV2 and TRBJ2-7; possible D gene TRBD2, 6 bases. Germline CDR1 is SNHLY and CDR2 is FYNNEI. V shed 4 bases and J shed 3 bases, with 7 bases lying between them. This CDR3 is 12 amino acids long. CDR3 DNA: TGTGCCAGCAGTGGCGGGATCTACGAGCAGTACTTC. Protein: CASSGGIYEQYF.

The chain joins TRBV3-1 to TRBJ2-5, with D possibly TRBD2 on 6 matching bases. The tail of the sequence fits TRBJ2-7 better, so the J call may be wrong. CDR3 length: 13 amino acids. Germline CDR1 LGHDT, CDR2 YNNKEL (reference sequence). The CDR3: CASSQGAGIEQYF. The CDR3 DNA is TGTGCCAGCAGCCAAGGGGCGGGGATCGAGCAGTACTTC.

The table lists this clonotype with a few counts. The chain is built from TRBV2 and TRBJ2-7; D is uncertain. With 3 bases removed from V and 6 bases from J, the gap between germline ends came to 3 bases. The CDR3 totals 10 residues. Germline V gives CDR1 SNHLY, CDR2 FYNNEI. The CDR3 reads CASSEGEQYF. CDR3 nucleotide sequence: TGTGCCAGCAGTGAGGGCGAGCAGTACTTC.

V is TRBV12-3 or TRBV12-4 and J is TRBJ2-7, with a possible D match to TRBD1 (6 bases). Trimming removed 5 bases from V and 5 bases from J, with 13 bases in between. The CDR3 sequence is 13 residues long. The CDR3 coding sequence is TGTGCCAGCAGTCCCCTAGACAGGAACGAGCAGTACTTC. Its translation is CASSPLDRNEQYF.

This clonotype was counted a single time. The germline gene is not matched at one end of the junction; a read error may be the cause. This chain connects TRBV14 to TRBJ1-5; D is unresolved. There are 14 residues in the CDR3. Germline CDR1 and CDR2: SGHDN and FVKESK. The CDR3 DNA sequence: TGTGCCAGCAGCCAGCCGCATAGCAATCGGCCCCAGCATTTT. Its translation: CASSQPHSNRPQHF. Using reference TRBV14 and TRBJ1-5 for the parts outside the CDR3, the full variable domain is EAGVTQFPSHSVIEKGQTVTLRCDPISGHDNLYWYRRVMGKEIKFLLHFVKESKQDESGMPNNRFLAERTGGTYSTLKVQPAELEDSGVYFCASSQPHSNRPQHFGDGTRLSIL.

The CDR3 DNA sequence: TGTGCCACAGCGGTCCTACGTGGAAACACCATATATTTT. This encodes CATAVLRGNTIYF. The chain combines TRBV15 with TRBJ1-3; no reliable D call. This CDR3 region has 13 residues. Germline CDR1 is LNHNV and CDR2 is YYDKDF (reference sequence). Trimming removed 9 bases from V and 3 bases from J, with 12 bases in between. Supplemented by reference TRBV15 and TRBJ1-3, the full variable domain reads DAMVIQNPRYQVTQFGKPVTLSCSQTLNHNVMYWYQQKSSQAPKLLFHYYDKDFNNEADTPDNFQSRRPNTSFCFLDIRSPGLGDTAMYLCATAVLRGNTIYFGEGSWLTVV.

This clonotype appeared once. Mismatch with germline at one junction end may stem from a read error. The V gene is TRBV24-1, the J gene TRBJ1-4; D possibly corresponds to TRBD1 (5 bases). CDR1 KGHDR and CDR2 SFDVKD come from the germline V gene. The CDR3 spans 16 residues. The CDR3 is CASSYSGRAGHEKLFF. The CDR3 DNA reads as TGTGCCAGCAGTTACTCGGGACGGGCCGGGCATGAAAAACTGTTTTTT.

This clonotype was observed a handful of times. The V call is TRBV5-6, the J call TRBJ1-5, with D tentatively TRBD1 (6 bases). V gave up 0 bases and J gave up 11 bases, with 24 bases separating them. CDR3 size: 17 residues. The germline V gene encodes CDR1 SGHDT and CDR2 YYEEEE. The CDR3 bases are TGTGCCAGCAGCTTGGGCCCCAAAAACAACAGGGCCGGATCCCAGCATTTT. Protein product: CASSLGPKNNRAGSQHF.

This clonotype has just one count. The chain's CDR3 is CASSLMGVREQYF. In DNA, the CDR3 is TGTGCCAGCAGCTTAATGGGAGTTCGCGAGCAGTACTTC. The rearrangement links TRBV11-2 to TRBJ2-7, with D possibly being TRBD2 (5 bases). The CDR3 covers 13 residues. V lost 2 bases and J 6 bases, leaving 11 bases between the germline ends. Germline CDR1 is SGHAT and CDR2 is FQNNGV.

The V gene is TRBV12-3 or TRBV12-4, the J gene TRBJ1-1; no definite D call. The CDR3 has 12 amino acids. V lost 6 bases to trimming and J lost 8 bases, with 13 bases between them. As DNA, the CDR3 is TGTGCCAGCAGCTCCCCGGAGAGAGAAGCTTTCTTT. Amino acid sequence: CASSSPEREAFF.

A few counts support this clonotype. The chain is built from TRBV10-2 and TRBJ1-2; 8 bases line up with TRBD1. The J segment lost 6 bases and the V segment lost 11 bases, leaving 5 bases of the junction unmatched. Germline loops: CDR1 WSHSY, CDR2 SAAADI. CDR3 length equals 11 residues. This chain's CDR3 is CAYRGSNGYTF. The CDR3, as DNA: TGCGCCTACAGGGGGAGTAATGGCTACACCTTC.

V and J are TRBV15 and TRBJ1-3; a weak D match, TRBD1 (6 bases). Trimming removed 2 bases at V and 8 bases at J, with 10 bases between. The CDR3 is 13 amino acids. Germline values: CDR1 LNHNV, CDR2 YYDKDF (reference sequence). The CDR3 nucleotides are TGTGCCACCAGCAGACAGGGGAGGGACACCATATATTTT. This encodes CATSRQGRDTIYF.

This clonotype was counted ten times or more. The rearrangement joins TRBV20-1 to TRBJ2-7; D gene ambiguous. V lost 1 base and J lost 4, with 8 bases in between. CDR1 and CDR2 (germline): DFQATT, SNEGSKA (reference sequence). The CDR3 spans 12 residues. The CDR3, as DNA: TGCAGTGCTAGAGTAACGAGATACGAGCAGTACTTC. Encoded protein: CSARVTRYEQYF.

A few counts support this clonotype. The chain recombines TRBV2 with TRBJ1-1, with TRBD1 as a possible D gene (6 bases). Germline V gene lookup returns CDR1 SNHLY and CDR2 FYNNEI. The CDR3 has 14 amino acids. Here the CDR3 reads CARIFGTLNTEAFF. The CDR3 DNA reads TGTGCTAGGATCTTCGGGACACTGAACACTGAAGCTTTCTTT.

The chain uses TRBV7-8 and TRBJ2-7; D possibly corresponds to TRBD2 (5 bases). The CDR3 consists of 12 residues. The germline V gene encodes CDR1 SGHVS and CDR2 FQNEAQ. Deletions cut 5 bases from V and 9 bases from J, with 14 bases between. For the CDR3, the DNA is TGTGCCAGCAGCCCCCAGGACGGGATGCAGTACTTC. This codes for CASSPQDGMQYF.

About this clonotype itself: Sequence at one end of the junction differs from germline and may be a read error. The chain employs TRBV7-8 and TRBJ2-5, with 9 nucleotides matching TRBD2. CDR1 is SGHVS and CDR2 is FQNEAQ in the germline V gene. This CDR3 contains 13 residues. CDR3 region: CASRLAGDQTQYF. CDR3 nucleotide sequence: TGTGCCAGCAGGTTAGCGGGGGACCAGACCCAGTACTTC.

This chain links TRBV4-3 with TRBJ2-5, with D unclear. Germline CDR1 LGHNA, CDR2 YSLEER. The CDR3 runs to 13 residues. Between the trimmed V and J ends, which lost 3 bases and 9 bases, there was a span of 14 bases. CDR3 nucleotide sequence: TGCGCCAGCAGCCAGCAGGTCGATCAGCCCCAGTACTTC. It encodes CASSQQVDQPQYF.

About this clonotype: The junction and the germline gene differ at one end; a read error may be behind it. The V call is TRBV10-3, the J call TRBJ1-5; D is undetermined. Germline lookup yields CDR1 ENHRY and CDR2 SYGVKD. The CDR3 contains 12 residues. The DNA for the CDR3 is TGTGCCAGCAGTTACCGGTCTCAGCCCCAGCATTTT. Amino acids: CASSYRSQPQHF.